The 20 T cell receptor beta chains below were found in one sample sequenced in a study of technical replicates of blood from four donors (dated by TCRdb to between 2016 and 2019). To prepare the library, the immunoSEQ multiplex PCR assay was applied. TCRdb limited this immuneACCESS table to in-frame rearrangements with V and J called. A share of clones is missing; checked studies link under half to unresolved V genes, and the rest is unexplained. The table for this sample lists fewer than 85,000 clones; 80% to 95% of them were counted only once. Together, the top ten hold approximately 0.4% of the sample. The sample comprised T cells isolated from PBMCs. These receptors originate from a human donor in good health.

The V and J genes are TRBV4-2 and TRBJ2-1; D possibly corresponds to TRBD2 (5 bases). Germline lookup yields CDR1 LGHNA and CDR2 YNFKEQ. The V gene lost 0 bases and the J gene lost 13 bases, with 10 bases spanning the gap. This CDR3 comprises 12 residues. The CDR3 is CASSQDFGVQFF. CDR3 DNA sequence: TGTGCCAGCAGCCAAGATTTCGGGGTTCAGTTCTTC.

The V gene is TRBV5-4, the J gene TRBJ2-2; possible D gene TRBD2, 5 bases. Trimming took off 1 base at V and 6 bases at J, with 7 bases between the two ends. In germline, CDR1 is SGHNT, CDR2 YYREEE (reference sequence). CDR3 length: 13 residues. The CDR3 protein is CASSLLGAGELFF. The CDR3 nucleotides are TGTGCCAGCAGCTTGTTGGGAGCCGGGGAGCTGTTTTTT.

The CDR3 sequence is CASSPGQGWEKLFF. In nucleotides, the CDR3 is TGTGCCAGCAGCCCGGGACAGGGGTGGGAAAAACTGTTTTTT. The genes are TRBV6-1 and TRBJ1-4; 10 bases line up with TRBD1. The V and J ends lost 6 bases and 8 bases, in that order; junction bases with no gene match: 6. CDR1 is MNHNS, CDR2 SASEGT, per germline. The CDR3 runs 14 residues.

CDR3 loop: CASSEQGLAGGPDTQYF. CDR3 nucleotide sequence: TGCGCCAGCAGTGAGCAGGGACTAGCGGGAGGGCCAGATACGCAGTATTTT. The chain has TRBV10-2 and TRBJ2-3; TRBD2 agrees at 16 bases. The junction had 3 bases not matched to a gene; V was cut back by 2 bases and J by 4 bases. The germline V gene encodes CDR1 WSHSY and CDR2 SAAADI. This CDR3 is 17 amino acids long.

The chain is built from TRBV5-3 and TRBJ1-2, with TRBD1 matching over 9 bases. TRBV5-3 is filed as an ORF, its function uncertain. CDR3 length: 16 residues. The ends lost 0 bases at V and 3 bases at J; junction bases unmatched: 6. The chain's CDR3 is CARSLVVGTGHYGYTF. In DNA, the CDR3 is TGTGCCAGAAGCTTGGTAGTAGGGACAGGGCACTATGGCTACACCTTC.

This clone showed up just once. This CDR3 is CASITVSFEKLFF. The DNA of the CDR3 is TGTGCCAGCATAACAGTGTCTTTTGAAAAACTGTTTTTT. The chain couples TRBV2 to TRBJ1-4; the D is unclear. The CDR3 loop spans 13 amino acids. Germline V gives CDR1 SNHLY, CDR2 FYNNEI. With 7 bases removed from V and 7 bases from J, the gap between germline ends came to 13 bases.

This chain connects TRBV6-5 to TRBJ2-5, with D uncertain. CDR1 is MNHEY, CDR2 SVGAGI, per germline. The CDR3 sequence is 14 residues long. V was shortened by 6 bases and J by 5 bases, with 16 bases between the two germline ends. The CDR3 here is CASSPSVVPETQYF. The CDR3 DNA reads TGTGCCAGCAGCCCCAGCGTTGTTCCGGAGACCCAGTACTTC.

The sample holds one count of this clone. The V call is TRBV7-8, the J call TRBJ2-7; tentatively, D is TRBD1 (6 bases). CDR1 is SGHVS, CDR2 FQNEAQ, per germline. The CDR3 is made up of 14 amino acids. Between the trimmed V and J ends, which lost 5 bases and 0 bases, there was a span of 11 bases. The CDR3 is CASSDTGSSYEQYF. The CDR3 bases are TGTGCCAGCAGCGATACAGGGAGCTCCTACGAGCAGTACTTC.

The chain recombines TRBV19 with TRBJ2-1; TRBD2 aligns across 8 bases. CDR1 LNHDA and CDR2 SQIVND come from the germline V gene (reference sequence). CDR3 length: 14 amino acids. Trimming removed 5 bases from V and 8 bases from J; junction bases left unmatched: 8. The CDR3, as DNA: TGTGCCAGTAGTGCTCAGCGGGAGCTGGATGAGCAGTTCTTC. Amino acid sequence: CASSAQRELDEQFF.

This clone was recorded only once. This chain joins TRBV2 and TRBJ2-4; 7 bases map to TRBD1. V was pared by 9 bases and J by 9 bases, with 11 bases of the junction left unmatched. CDR3 length: 13 residues. The germline V gene has CDR1 SNHLY and CDR2 FYNNEI. The CDR3 is CARRDRVDGIQYF. The DNA of the CDR3 is TGTGCCAGGAGAGACAGGGTCGACGGCATTCAGTACTTC.

Only a few counts were recorded for this clone. The V call is TRBV7-9, the J call TRBJ2-4, with D perhaps matching TRBD1 (5 bases). Trimming stripped 0 bases from V and 8 bases from J, with 17 bases between. CDR3 length: 16 residues. Per the germline V gene, CDR1 is SEHNR and CDR2 is FQNEAQ (reference sequence). The DNA of the CDR3 is TGTGCCAGCAGCTTAGCACTCCAGGGATATGTACACATTCAGTACTTC. Translation gives CASSLALQGYVHIQYF.

V usage is TRBV7-2 and J usage is TRBJ2-7; 7 nucleotides align to TRBD2. Germline values: CDR1 SGHTA, CDR2 FQGNSA. The CDR3 is 13 residues long. V dropped 5 bases and J dropped 0; count of bases not matched to a gene: 1. This chain's CDR3 is CASSPSGSYEQYF. The CDR3 nucleotides read TGTGCCAGCAGCCCTAGCGGCTCCTACGAGCAGTACTTC.

The chain combines TRBV7-9 with TRBJ2-1, with 11 positions matching TRBD2. The CDR3 runs 14 residues. J was trimmed by 8 bases and V by 3 bases; bases with no gene match: 3. CDR1 is SEHNR and CDR2 is FQNEAQ in the germline V gene (reference sequence). CDR3 nucleotides: TGTGCCAGCAGCTTTGGGACTAGCGGCGATGAGCAGTTCTTC. It translates to CASSFGTSGDEQFF.

V and J are TRBV25-1 and TRBJ2-3; perhaps TRBD1 as D (6 bases). From germline, CDR1 is MGHDK and CDR2 SYGVNS. The CDR3 contains 12 residues. Trimming took 4 bases from V and 6 from J, leaving 8 bases between them. CDR3 protein: CASSGDTDTQYF. The CDR3 DNA is TGTGCCAGCAGTGGGGACACCGATACGCAGTATTTT.

The chain couples TRBV19 to TRBJ1-2; TRBD1 matches at 7 bases. This CDR3 region has 13 residues. Germline CDR1 reads LNHDA; CDR2 reads SQIVND (reference sequence). V dropped 7 bases and J dropped 2; count of bases not matched to a gene: 4. This chain's CDR3 is CASKPGQNYGYTF. CDR3 in DNA: TGTGCCAGTAAGCCGGGACAGAACTATGGCTACACCTTC. Filled out from reference TRBV19 and TRBJ1-2, the complete variable domain reads DGGITQSPKYLFRKEGQNVTLSCEQNLNHDAMYWYRQDPGQGLRLIYYSQIVNDFQKGDIAEGYSVSREKKESFPLTVTSAQKNPTAFYLCASKPGQNYGYTFGSGTRLTVV.

This clone was observed once. V gene TRBV27 combines with J gene TRBJ2-1, with D unclear. V lost 3 bases and J lost 0, with 9 bases in between. CDR1 and CDR2 from the germline V gene are MNHEY and SMNVEV (reference sequence). The CDR3 spans 15 residues. The CDR3 region has the DNA TGTGCCAGCAGTTTGGGCCCTTTCTCCTACAATGAGCAGTTCTTC. It yields the protein CASSLGPFSYNEQFF.

The V gene is TRBV19, the J gene TRBJ1-4; D is perhaps TRBD1 (5 bases). The CDR3 loop spans 17 amino acids. The V end was cut by 7 bases, the J end by 4 bases, with 22 bases between. CDR1 and CDR2 from the germline V gene are LNHDA and SQIVND (reference sequence). In DNA, the CDR3 is TGTGCCAGTACCAACGCGGGGGGTTTTGGCCTTAATGAAAAACTGTTTTTT. Translating it yields CASTNAGGFGLNEKLFF. Variable domain in full (rest from reference TRBV19 and TRBJ1-4): DGGITQSPKYLFRKEGQNVTLSCEQNLNHDAMYWYRQDPGQGLRLIYYSQIVNDFQKGDIAEGYSVSREKKESFPLTVTSAQKNPTAFYLCASTNAGGFGLNEKLFFGSGTQLSVL.

The V call is TRBV4-3, the J call TRBJ1-2; D remains unclear. CDR3 length: 15 residues. Germline V gene sequence: CDR1 LGHNA, CDR2 YSLEER. V was shortened by 1 base and J by 0 bases, with 9 bases between the two germline ends. CDR3 residues: CASSQGSSANYGYTF. The DNA of the CDR3 is TGCGCCAGCAGCCAAGGTTCCAGTGCTAACTATGGCTACACCTTC.

The sample holds one count of this clone. The J gene is TRBJ2-1, the V gene TRBV18; 8 positions agree with TRBD1. V gave up 1 base and J gave up 2 bases; unmatched junction bases: 1. The germline CDR1 and CDR2 sequences are KGHSH and LQKENI. There are 15 residues in the CDR3. CDR3: CASSPRTGTYNEQFF. The CDR3 DNA follows: TGTGCCAGCTCACCACGGACAGGGACCTACAATGAGCAGTTCTTC.

The CDR3 DNA reads TGTGCCAGCAGTTTCCCCGGGACTAGCGGGAGATTTTACGAGCAGTACTTC. This encodes CASSFPGTSGRFYEQYF. The gene calls are TRBV27 and TRBJ2-7; 14 bases are a match to TRBD2. Germline lookup yields CDR1 MNHEY and CDR2 SMNVEV (reference sequence). J gave up 4 bases and V 3 bases, and 8 bases lay outside the gene matches. The CDR3 loop spans 17 amino acids.